The TCR beta chain described here comes from a study of T cell changes during pregnancy in multiple sclerosis. Method: immunoSEQ multiplex PCR; TCRdb's copy keeps in-frame clones and lacks some. The sample carries about 38,000 clones, around 90% recorded once. V dropped 2 bases and J dropped 5; count of bases not matched to a gene: 5. Germline loops: CDR1 GTSNPN, CDR2 SVGIG (reference sequence). The CDR3 covers 13 residues. This clone was counted many times. The input for sequencing was CD8+ T cells from peripheral blood mononuclear cells, taken after pregnancy. The TCR was taken from a female donor with multiple sclerosis, enrolled in a pregnancy study. This chain uses TRBV30 with TRBJ2-5; 7 nucleotides align to TRBD1. CDR3 region: CAWSPTGLETQYF. CDR3 coding DNA: TGTGCCTGGAGTCCGACAGGGTTGGAGACCCAGTACTTC.